This record concerns one T cell receptor beta chain sequence. Its recognized antigen is unknown. Per-nucleotide qualities are absent, and no much larger clonotype sits a single base away. This sample was included in a study of blood T cell repertoires in COVID-19 (dated by TCRdb to about 2020). For context, the study as a whole: Collaborator samples came from the United States, Italy and Spain and covered acute and convalescent phases of COVID-19. Samples came from the ongoing ImmuneRACE study (first 160 participants) plus 1,254 subjects from 6 global collaborators. Sample metadata almost always included a de-identified subject ID, COVID-19 status, age in years and sex. Deeply sampled blood TCRbeta repertoires from subjects exposed to, actively infected with, or recovered from COVID-19 were included in the dataset. A freely available public database, intended as a resource for researchers studying the immune response to SARS-CoV-2, is where the repertoires were released. The prospective study material was composed of cDNA or gDNA derived from T cells, B-cell-depleted T cells, or PBMCs. Where available, HLA class I and class II types were taken from metadata supplied by the sample provider and were not determined by assay-based typing.

One collaborating source in Seattle enrolled patients during active infection and followed them longitudinally through the course of disease. The collaborating institutions used their own protocols to collect whole blood in K2EDTA tubes. For TCRbeta analysis, collaborators shipped samples in one of three forms: frozen whole blood, isolated PBMCs, or DNA extracted from either of those sample types. Trimming takes 8 bases off V and 6 bases off J; junction bases not matched to a gene: 11. In the germline V gene (reference sequence), CDR1 corresponds to MNHEY and CDR2 to SMNVEV. The CDR3 contains 15 residues, cysteine and phenylalanine counted. Only the CDR3 DNA stays, 45 bases, in frame from base 1. Overall study outcomes, separate from this receptor: Clinical and demographic metadata were provided uncurated, with the amount varying by source and participant.

TCRbeta CDR3 regions were amplified from genomic DNA by means of the immunoSEQ Assay, a bias-controlled multiplex PCR. In the authors' own workflow: The number of nucleated cells in each sample was estimated by amplification of reference gene primers within the assay. To quantify the absolute abundance of each unique TCRbeta CDR3 rearrangement, sequence reads were collapsed and filtered. For each sample, productive Simpson clonality was calculated as the square root of Simpson's diversity index over productive rearrangements. The table was pulled from immuneACCESS by TCRdb, which kept in-frame rearrangements only. Such tables lose some clones; where checked, under half of the loss comes from unresolved V genes, and the rest has no known cause. V and J calls and clone size are those listed in that table; D and trimming were worked out from the DNA. This sample is represented by approximately 280,000 clones; around nine tenths of them were singletons. The top ten clones comprise 6.8% of the sample.

Sequenced material: peripheral blood. This receptor chain uses TRBV27 and TRBJ1-5; TRBD1 matches 9 bases in the middle. The TCR originated in a woman aged 25 to 45 with COVID-19, enrolled during active disease. The CDR3 protein sequence reads: CASSLTGTGIQPQHF. The base sequence is TGTGCCAGCTCTTTAACCGGGACAGGGATTCAGCCCCAGCATTTT.